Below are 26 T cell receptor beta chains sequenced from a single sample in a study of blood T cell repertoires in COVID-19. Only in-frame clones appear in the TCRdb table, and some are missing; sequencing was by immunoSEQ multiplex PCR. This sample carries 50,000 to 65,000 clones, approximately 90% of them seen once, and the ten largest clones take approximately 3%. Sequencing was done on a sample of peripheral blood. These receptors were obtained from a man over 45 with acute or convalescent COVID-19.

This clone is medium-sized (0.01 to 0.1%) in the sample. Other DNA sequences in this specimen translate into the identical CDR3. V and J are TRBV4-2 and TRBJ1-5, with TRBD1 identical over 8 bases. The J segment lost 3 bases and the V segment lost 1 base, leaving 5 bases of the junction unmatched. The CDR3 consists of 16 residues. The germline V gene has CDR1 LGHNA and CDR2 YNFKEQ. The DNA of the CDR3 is TGTGCCAGCAGCCAAGGAGGGACAGGAGTCAATCAGCCCCAGCATTTT. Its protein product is CASSQGGTGVNQPQHF.

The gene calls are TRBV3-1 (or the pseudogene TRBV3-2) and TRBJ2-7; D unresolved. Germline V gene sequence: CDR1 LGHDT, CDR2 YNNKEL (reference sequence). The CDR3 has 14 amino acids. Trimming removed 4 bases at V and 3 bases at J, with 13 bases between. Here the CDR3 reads CASSPTTTDYEQYF. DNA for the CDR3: TGTGCCAGCAGCCCTACGACAACAGACTACGAGCAGTACTTC.

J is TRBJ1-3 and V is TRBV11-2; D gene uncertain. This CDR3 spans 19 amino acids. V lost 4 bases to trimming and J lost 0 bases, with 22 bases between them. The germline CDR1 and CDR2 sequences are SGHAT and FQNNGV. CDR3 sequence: CASSSLSLKRRFSGNTIYF. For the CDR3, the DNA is TGTGCCAGCAGCTCGCTCTCGCTAAAACGGCGGTTCTCTGGAAACACCATATATTTT.

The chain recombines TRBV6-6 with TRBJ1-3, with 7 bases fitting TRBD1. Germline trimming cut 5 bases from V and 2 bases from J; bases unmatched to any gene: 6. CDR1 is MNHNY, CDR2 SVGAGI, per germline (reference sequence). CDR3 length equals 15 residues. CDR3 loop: CASSPTGVAGNTIYF. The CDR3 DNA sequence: TGTGCCAGCAGTCCTACAGGGGTGGCTGGAAACACCATATATTTT.

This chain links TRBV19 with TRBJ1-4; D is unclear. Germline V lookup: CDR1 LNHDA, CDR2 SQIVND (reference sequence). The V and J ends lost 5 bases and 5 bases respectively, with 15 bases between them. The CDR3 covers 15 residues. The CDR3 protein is CASSPARDLNEKLFF. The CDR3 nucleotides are TGTGCCAGTAGTCCAGCCCGGGATTTAAATGAAAAACTGTTTTTT.

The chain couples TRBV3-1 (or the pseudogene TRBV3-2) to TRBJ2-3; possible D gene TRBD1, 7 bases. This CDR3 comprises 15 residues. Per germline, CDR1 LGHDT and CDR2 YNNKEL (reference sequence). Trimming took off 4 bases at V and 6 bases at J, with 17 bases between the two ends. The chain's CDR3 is CASSPPGPGGDTQYF. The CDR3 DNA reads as TGTGCCAGCAGCCCCCCAGGGCCAGGGGGGGATACGCAGTATTTT.

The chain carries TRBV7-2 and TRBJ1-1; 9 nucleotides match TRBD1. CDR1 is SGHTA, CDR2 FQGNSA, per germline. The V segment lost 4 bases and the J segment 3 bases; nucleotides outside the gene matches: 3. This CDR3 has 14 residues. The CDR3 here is CASSSGQGYTEAFF. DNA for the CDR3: TGTGCCAGCAGCTCAGGACAGGGGTACACTGAAGCTTTCTTT.

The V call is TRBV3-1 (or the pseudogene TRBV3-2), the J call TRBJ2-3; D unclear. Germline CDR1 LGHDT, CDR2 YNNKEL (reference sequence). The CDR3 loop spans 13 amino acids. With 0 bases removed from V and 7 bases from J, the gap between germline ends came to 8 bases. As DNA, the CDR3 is TGTGCCAGCAGCCAAGATTTTGCGTATACGCAGTATTTT. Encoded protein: CASSQDFAYTQYF.

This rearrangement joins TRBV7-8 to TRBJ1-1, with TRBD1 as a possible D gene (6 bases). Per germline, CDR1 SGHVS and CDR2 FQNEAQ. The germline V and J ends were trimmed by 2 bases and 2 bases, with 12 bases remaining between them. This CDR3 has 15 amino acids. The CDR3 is CASSLSGQINTEAFF. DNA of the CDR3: TGTGCCAGCAGCTTAAGTGGACAGATAAACACTGAAGCTTTCTTT.

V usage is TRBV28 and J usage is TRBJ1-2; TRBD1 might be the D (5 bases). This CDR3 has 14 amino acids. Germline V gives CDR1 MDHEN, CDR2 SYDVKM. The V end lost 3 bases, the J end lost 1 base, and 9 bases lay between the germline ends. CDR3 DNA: TGTGCCAGCAGTTTGGGGCGAGTTAACTATGGCTACACCTTC. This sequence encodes CASSLGRVNYGYTF.

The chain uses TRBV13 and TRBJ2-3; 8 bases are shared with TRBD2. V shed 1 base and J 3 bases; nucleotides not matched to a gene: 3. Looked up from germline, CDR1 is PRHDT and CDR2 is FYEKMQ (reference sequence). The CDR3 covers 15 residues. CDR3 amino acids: CASSLAGGHTDTQYF. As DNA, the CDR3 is TGTGCCAGCAGCTTAGCGGGGGGGCATACAGATACGCAGTATTTT.

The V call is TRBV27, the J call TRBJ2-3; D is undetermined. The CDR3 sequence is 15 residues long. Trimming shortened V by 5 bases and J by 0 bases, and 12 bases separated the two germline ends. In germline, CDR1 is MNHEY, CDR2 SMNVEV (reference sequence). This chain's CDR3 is CASSPLGLSTDTQYF. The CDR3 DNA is TGTGCCAGCAGTCCCCTTGGGCTTAGCACAGATACGCAGTATTTT.

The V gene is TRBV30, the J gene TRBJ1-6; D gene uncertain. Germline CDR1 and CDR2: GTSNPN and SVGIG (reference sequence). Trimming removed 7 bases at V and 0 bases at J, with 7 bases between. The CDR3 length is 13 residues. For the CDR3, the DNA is TGTGCCTTTGAGGACTCCTATAATTCACCCCTCCACTTT. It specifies CAFEDSYNSPLHF.

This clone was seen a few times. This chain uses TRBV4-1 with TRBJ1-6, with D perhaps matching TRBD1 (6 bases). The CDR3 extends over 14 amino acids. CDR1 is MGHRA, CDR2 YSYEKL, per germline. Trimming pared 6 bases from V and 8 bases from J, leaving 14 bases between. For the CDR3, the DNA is TGCGCCAGCAGACCAGGACAGTCCCATTCACCCCTCCACTTT. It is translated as CASRPGQSHSPLHF.

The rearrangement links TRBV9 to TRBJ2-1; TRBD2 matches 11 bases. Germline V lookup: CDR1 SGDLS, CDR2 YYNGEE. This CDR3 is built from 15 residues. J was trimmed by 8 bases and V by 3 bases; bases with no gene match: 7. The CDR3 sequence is CASSGGSGGAYEQFF. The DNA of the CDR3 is TGTGCCAGCAGCGGAGGTAGCGGGGGGGCCTATGAGCAGTTCTTC.

The CDR3 nucleotides read TGTGCCAGCAGCCGGGACAGGACCCACGAGCAGTACTTC. Amino acids: CASSRDRTHEQYF. The chain uses TRBV3-1 (or the pseudogene TRBV3-2) and TRBJ2-7; TRBD1 aligns across 8 bases. Germline V gene sequence: CDR1 LGHDT, CDR2 YNNKEL (reference sequence). V was clipped by 4 bases and J by 5 bases; unmatched bases: 4. The CDR3 sequence is 13 residues long.

DNA for the CDR3: TGTGCCAGCAGCTGGGGACAGGGTTACTACGAGCAGTACTTC. Protein product: CASSWGQGYYEQYF. The rearrangement links TRBV5-6 to TRBJ2-7; 9 bases are a match to TRBD1. J gave up 3 bases and V 3 bases, and 4 bases lay outside the gene matches. This CDR3 region has 14 residues. Germline assignment: CDR1 SGHDT and CDR2 YYEEEE.

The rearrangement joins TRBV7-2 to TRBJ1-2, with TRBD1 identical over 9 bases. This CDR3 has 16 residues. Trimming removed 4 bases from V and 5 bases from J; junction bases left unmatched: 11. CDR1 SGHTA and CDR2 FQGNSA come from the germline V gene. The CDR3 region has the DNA TGTGCCAGCAGCTCCCTGCCTACAGGGGGCAGGTATGGCTACACCTTC. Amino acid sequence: CASSSLPTGGRYGYTF.

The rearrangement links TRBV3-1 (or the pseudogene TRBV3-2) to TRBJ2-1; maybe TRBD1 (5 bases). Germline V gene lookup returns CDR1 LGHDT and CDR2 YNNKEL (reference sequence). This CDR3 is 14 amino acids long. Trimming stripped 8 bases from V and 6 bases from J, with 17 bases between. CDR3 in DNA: TGTGCCAGCGCCAGGGCTGGGGCCGCCAATGAGCAGTTCTTC. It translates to CASARAGAANEQFF.

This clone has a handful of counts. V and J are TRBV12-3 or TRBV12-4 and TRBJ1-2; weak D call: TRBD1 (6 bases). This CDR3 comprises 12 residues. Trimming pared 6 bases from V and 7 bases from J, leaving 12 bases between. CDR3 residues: CASSSTGTGYTF. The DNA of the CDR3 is TGTGCCAGCAGCTCCACAGGGACTGGCTACACCTTC.

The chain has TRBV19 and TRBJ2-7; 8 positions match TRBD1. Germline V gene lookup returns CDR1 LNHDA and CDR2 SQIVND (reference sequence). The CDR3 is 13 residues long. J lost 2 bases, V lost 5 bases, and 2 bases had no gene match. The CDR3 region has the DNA TGTGCCAGTAGTCGGACAGGGACCTACGAGCAGTACTTC. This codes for CASSRTGTYEQYF.

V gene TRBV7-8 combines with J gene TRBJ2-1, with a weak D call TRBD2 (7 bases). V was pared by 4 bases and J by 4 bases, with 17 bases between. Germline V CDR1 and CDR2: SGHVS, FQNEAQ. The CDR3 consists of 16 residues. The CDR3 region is CASSSQRGGAYNEQFF. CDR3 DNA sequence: TGTGCCAGCAGCTCCCAAAGGGGGGGGGCTTACAATGAGCAGTTCTTC.

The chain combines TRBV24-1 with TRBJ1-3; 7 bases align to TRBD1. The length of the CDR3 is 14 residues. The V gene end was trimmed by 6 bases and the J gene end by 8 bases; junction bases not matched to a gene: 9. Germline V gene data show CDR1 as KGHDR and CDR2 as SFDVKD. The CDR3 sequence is CATSPTGEGDTIYF. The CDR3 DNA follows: TGTGCCACCAGTCCTACAGGGGAAGGGGACACCATATATTTT.

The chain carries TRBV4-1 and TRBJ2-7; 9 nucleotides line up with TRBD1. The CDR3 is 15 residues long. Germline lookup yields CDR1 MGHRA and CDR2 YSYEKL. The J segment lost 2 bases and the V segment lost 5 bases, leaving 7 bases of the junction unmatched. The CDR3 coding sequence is TGCGCCAGCAGCGGTGGGACAGGGACCCCCTACGAGCAGTACTTC. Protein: CASSGGTGTPYEQYF.

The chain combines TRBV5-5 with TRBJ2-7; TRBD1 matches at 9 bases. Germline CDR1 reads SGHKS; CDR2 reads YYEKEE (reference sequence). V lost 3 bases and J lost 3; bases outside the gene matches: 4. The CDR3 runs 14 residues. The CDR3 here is CASSSGTGHYEQYF. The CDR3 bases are TGTGCCAGCAGCTCCGGGACAGGGCACTACGAGCAGTACTTC. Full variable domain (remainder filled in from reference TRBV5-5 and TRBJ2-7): DAGVTQSPTHLIKTRGQQVTLRCSPISGHKSVSWYQQVLGQGPQFIFQYYEKEERGRGNFPDRFSARQFPNYSSELNVNALLLGDSALYLCASSSGTGHYEQYFGPGTRLTVT.

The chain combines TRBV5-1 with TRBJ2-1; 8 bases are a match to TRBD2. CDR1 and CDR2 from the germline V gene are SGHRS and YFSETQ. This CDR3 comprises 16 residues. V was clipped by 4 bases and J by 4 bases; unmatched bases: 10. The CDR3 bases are TGCGCCAGCAGCCGGGGTGCGGGGGGACTTTACAATGAGCAGTTCTTC. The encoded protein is CASSRGAGGLYNEQFF.